This T cell receptor beta chain stems from a study of chemoradiotherapy in HPV16-positive cancers. Study-wide findings and caveats: HPV-specific T cells were functionally defined from only a couple of HPV16-positive patients.

Produced via immunoSEQ multiplex PCR; TCRdb's table is partial and in-frame only. The table includes about 7,800 clones, roughly 83% detected once. On this clone: What it binds is not known.

The CDR3 sequence is 13 residues long. Germline CDR1 SGHAT, CDR2 FQNNGV. The V and J ends lost 4 bases and 0 bases respectively, with 7 bases between them. The sample in question was blood, obtained from a patient who underwent chemoradiotherapy. The origin of this receptor is a human donor with HPV-associated anogenital cancer. The chain carries TRBV11-2 and TRBJ2-7; D remains unclear. In nucleotides, the CDR3 is TGTGCCAGCAGCTCCCTAACCTCCTACGAGCAGTACTTC. Translated: CASSSLTSYEQYF.